The clone carrying this TCR beta chain appeared a few times. Its target is unknown. The data were obtained in a study of regulatory T cells in long-lasting Graves disease. The study's findings and limits: Between persistent patients, about 2,800 public clonotypes were shared, exceeding the 966 shared between new patients.

V dropped 2 bases and J dropped 11 bases, with 18 bases sitting between them. CDR1 and CDR2 from the germline V gene are MGHRA and YSYEKL. This CDR3 region has 14 residues. Building of the TCR beta libraries involved iRepertoire HTBI primers and Arm-PCR of CDR3 regions. In TCRdb, the multiplex PCR reads were re-called with MiXCR into one record per CDR3 protein. Of 400,000 to 500,000 distinct CDR3 sequences in the sample, about a sixth are singletons; the top ten hold 9.5% to 12%. This sample's time point: newly diagnosed GD, antithyroid drugs for less than 3 months. RNA isolated from PBMCs was used to make the TCR library. Those enrolled as patients came out of an endocrinology department in Xi'an, China. The data also belong to a second study, concerning T cells in Graves' hyperthyroidism and ophthalmopathy. That report notes: Clonotypes that were expanded in thyroid above 0.001 mostly appeared in blood too.

The V gene is TRBV4-1, the J gene TRBJ1-2, with TRBD1 as a possible D gene (6 bases). This TCR was sampled from a woman aged 25 to 39 with Graves disease. The sequences come from peripheral blood mononuclear cells (PBMCs), collected at new diagnosis, from a patient treated with antithyroid drugs. The DNA of the CDR3 is TGCGCCAGCAGCCAACACCCCGTGGGGGGCGAATACACCTTC. Protein sequence: CASSQHPVGGEYTF.